This T cell receptor beta chain appears in the sequencing data of a study of blood T cell repertoires in COVID-19. Turning to the study itself: COVID-19 samples, acute and convalescent, were from the United States, Italy and Spain.

The data were produced by immunoSEQ multiplex PCR, yet TCRdb's version contains in-frame clones alone and is incomplete. The table includes 120,000 or so clones, 85% detected once. This CDR3 has 18 residues. This clonotype originated in a woman at least 80 years old with acute or convalescent COVID-19. The gene calls are TRBV21-1 and TRBJ1-6; the D call of TRBD1 is as the table states it, not checked on the DNA. TRBV21-1 is described as a pseudogene. Sequenced: peripheral blood. The CDR3 nucleotides are TGTGCCAGCAGCAAAGAGGAAGGGACAGGGGACTATAATTCACCCCTCCACTTT. As protein: CASSKEEGTGDYNSPLHF.